The clone carrying this T cell receptor beta chain has a handful of counts. Between the trimmed V and J ends, which lost 5 bases and 0 bases, there was a span of 13 bases. CDR1 is LGHNA and CDR2 is YSLEER in the germline V gene. This CDR3 is 15 amino acids long. The data were obtained in a study of blood T cell repertoires in COVID-19. About the study: The origin of the acute and convalescent COVID-19 samples was the United States, Italy and Spain. Sources were T cells, B-cell-depleted T cells, or PBMCs; the material itself was cDNA or gDNA.

Authors' analysis steps: For nucleated cells, counts were estimated from reference gene primer amplification. This table comes from immunoSEQ multiplex PCR, and its TCRdb copy is limited to in-frame clones, with some not included. V, J and clone size derive from that table, while D and trimming were established from the DNA sequence. The table includes some 140,000 clones, roughly 78% detected once. This chain uses TRBV4-3 with TRBJ1-1; the D gene is possibly TRBD1 (5 bases). This sequence originates from an elderly man with acute or convalescent COVID-19. Sequenced input: peripheral blood. DNA for the CDR3: TGCGCCAGCAGCACAGGACTAAATATGAACACTGAAGCTTTCTTT. It codes for CASSTGLNMNTEAFF.